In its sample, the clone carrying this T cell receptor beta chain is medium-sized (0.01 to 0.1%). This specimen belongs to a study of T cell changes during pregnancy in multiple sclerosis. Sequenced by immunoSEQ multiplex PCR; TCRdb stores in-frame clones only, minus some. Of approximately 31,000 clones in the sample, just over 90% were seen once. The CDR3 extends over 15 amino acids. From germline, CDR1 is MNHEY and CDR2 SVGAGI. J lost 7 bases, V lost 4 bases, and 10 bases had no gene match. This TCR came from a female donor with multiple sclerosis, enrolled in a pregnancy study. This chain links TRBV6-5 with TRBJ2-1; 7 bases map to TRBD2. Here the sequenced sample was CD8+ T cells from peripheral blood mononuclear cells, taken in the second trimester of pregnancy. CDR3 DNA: TGTGCCAGCAGTTCCGGACTAGTGGCTCCAAATGAGCAGTTCTTC. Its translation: CASSSGLVAPNEQFF.